A selection of T cell receptor beta chains follows, all from one sample in a study of blood T cells in healthy people across ages. One entry per CDR3 protein results from TCRdb running MiXCR on the 5' RACE reads. The profile shows approximately 900,000 distinct CDR3 sequences, around 48% of them singletons. Sequenced input: blood. These receptors were taken from a young man in good health. CDR3s include the opening cysteine and the closing phenylalanine or tryptophan. Each record gives: CDR3 length, J gene, V gene, D gene, clone size, CDR3 protein, CDR3 DNA. A D gene is named only where the DNA matches it firmly. Where a row states a size, it is once, few, many or the class of an expanded clone; other rows omit it.

CDR3 length: 16
J gene: TRBJ2-5
V gene: TRBV7-2
D gene: TRBD2
clone size: -
CDR3 protein: CASSLGSGGAFETQYF
CDR3 DNA: TGTGCCAGCAGCTTAGGTAGCGGGGGGGCCTTTGAGACCCAGTACTTC

CDR3 length: 14
J gene: TRBJ2-1
V gene: TRBV7-2
D gene: -
clone size: -
CDR3 protein: CASTRSPDYNEQFF
CDR3 DNA: TGTGCCAGCACCCGCTCCCCGGATTACAATGAGCAGTTCTTC

CDR3 length: 14
J gene: TRBJ2-3
V gene: TRBV29-1
D gene: TRBD1
clone size: few
CDR3 protein: CSVDDRAYTDTQYF
CDR3 DNA: TGCAGCGTTGATGACAGGGCCTACACAGATACGCAGTATTTT

CDR3 length: 13
J gene: TRBJ2-1
V gene: TRBV6-6
D gene: -
clone size: few
CDR3 protein: CASSDVVRNEQFF
CDR3 DNA: TGTGCCAGCAGTGACGTCGTACGGAATGAGCAGTTCTTC

CDR3 length: 15
J gene: TRBJ2-5
V gene: TRBV5-5
D gene: -
clone size: -
CDR3 protein: CASNWDTILQETRYF
CDR3 DNA: TGTGCCAGCAACTGGGACACGATCCTCCAAGAGACCCGGTACTTC

CDR3 length: 15
J gene: TRBJ2-7
V gene: TRBV5-1
D gene: -
clone size: -
CDR3 protein: CASSRIQGSPYEQYF
CDR3 DNA: TGCGCCAGCAGCAGAATACAGGGATCGCCCTACGAGCAGTACTTC

CDR3 length: 14
J gene: TRBJ2-7
V gene: TRBV9
D gene: -
clone size: few
CDR3 protein: CASSVGMGSYEQYF
CDR3 DNA: TGTGCCAGCAGCGTAGGTATGGGGTCCTACGAGCAGTACTTC

CDR3 length: 15
J gene: TRBJ1-2
V gene: TRBV4-3
D gene: TRBD1
clone size: few
CDR3 protein: CASSQRGTADYGYTF
CDR3 DNA: TGCGCCAGCAGCCAACGCGGGACAGCGGACTATGGCTACACCTTC

CDR3 length: 18
J gene: TRBJ1-5
V gene: TRBV4-2
D gene: -
clone size: few
CDR3 protein: CASSQDLQGTLSNQPQHF
CDR3 DNA: TGTGCCAGCAGCCAAGACCTCCAGGGGACCCTCAGCAATCAGCCCCAGCATTTT

CDR3 length: 12
J gene: TRBJ1-2
V gene: TRBV6-5
D gene: -
clone size: -
CDR3 protein: CPPPFAGDGYTF
CDR3 DNA: TGTCCCCCGCCCTTTGCTGGGGATGGCTACACCTTC

CDR3 length: 14
J gene: TRBJ2-1
V gene: TRBV27
D gene: -
clone size: -
CDR3 protein: CASSFGTPAAGQFF
CDR3 DNA: TGTGCCAGCAGTTTTGGTACTCCGGCGGCTGGGCAGTTCTTC

CDR3 length: 15
J gene: TRBJ2-3
V gene: TRBV29-1
D gene: TRBD2
clone size: -
CDR3 protein: CSAPTSGGAGDTQYF
CDR3 DNA: TGCAGCGCCCCAACTAGCGGGGGGGCTGGAGATACGCAGTATTTT

CDR3 length: 14
J gene: TRBJ2-1
V gene: TRBV9
D gene: -
clone size: -
CDR3 protein: CASSVAGGDYEQFF
CDR3 DNA: TGTGCCAGCAGCGTAGCGGGGGGCGATTATGAGCAGTTCTTC

CDR3 length: 13
J gene: TRBJ1-4
V gene: TRBV5-5
D gene: -
clone size: -
CDR3 protein: CASSGGANEKLFF
CDR3 DNA: TGTGCCAGCAGCGGGGGGGCTAATGAAAAACTGTTTTTT

CDR3 length: 14
J gene: TRBJ2-5
V gene: TRBV20-1
D gene: -
clone size: many
CDR3 protein: CSARVWGSLETQYF
CDR3 DNA: TGCAGTGCTAGGGTCTGGGGTTCGCTAGAGACCCAGTACTTC

CDR3 length: 14
J gene: TRBJ2-5
V gene: TRBV6-2/TRBV6-3
D gene: -
clone size: many
CDR3 protein: CASRTRGRITTQYF
CDR3 DNA: TGTGCCAGCAGGACCCGCGGCAGAATAACGACCCAGTACTTC

CDR3 length: 13
J gene: TRBJ2-1
V gene: TRBV7-2
D gene: -
clone size: many
CDR3 protein: CASSLAGGSEQFF
CDR3 DNA: TGTGCCAGCAGCTTAGCTGGGGGAAGTGAGCAGTTCTTC

CDR3 length: 18
J gene: TRBJ2-2
V gene: TRBV4-1
D gene: -
clone size: -
CDR3 protein: CASSQVDGSAPYTGELFF
CDR3 DNA: TGCGCCAGCAGCCAAGTCGATGGGAGTGCACCCTACACCGGGGAGCTGTTTTTT

CDR3 length: 14
J gene: TRBJ2-5
V gene: TRBV12-3/TRBV12-4
D gene: -
clone size: -
CDR3 protein: CASKLPGQQETQYF
CDR3 DNA: TGTGCCAGCAAATTGCCAGGGCAACAAGAGACCCAGTACTTC

CDR3 length: 10
J gene: TRBJ1-1
V gene: TRBV6-2/TRBV6-3
D gene: -
clone size: -
CDR3 protein: CASTRPEAFF
CDR3 DNA: TGTGCCAGCACTCGGCCTGAAGCTTTCTTT

CDR3 length: 14
J gene: TRBJ1-4
V gene: TRBV25-1
D gene: -
clone size: once
CDR3 protein: CASRKQGPNEKLFF
CDR3 DNA: TGTGCCAGCAGGAAACAGGGACCTAATGAAAAACTGTTTTTT

CDR3 length: 18
J gene: TRBJ2-3
V gene: TRBV5-1
D gene: TRBD2
clone size: few
CDR3 protein: CASSFSERGADYTDTQYF
CDR3 DNA: TGCGCCAGCAGCTTTTCGGAGCGGGGGGCCGACTACACAGATACGCAGTATTTT

CDR3 length: 16
J gene: TRBJ2-1
V gene: TRBV7-9
D gene: -
clone size: -
CDR3 protein: CASSWGGSRGIDEQFF
CDR3 DNA: TGTGCCAGCAGCTGGGGGGGTAGCAGGGGGATCGATGAGCAGTTCTTC

CDR3 length: 16
J gene: TRBJ2-4
V gene: TRBV6-5
D gene: TRBD1
clone size: -
CDR3 protein: CASSPQGAGAKNIQYF
CDR3 DNA: TGTGCCAGCAGTCCACAGGGGGCAGGGGCCAAAAACATTCAGTACTTC

CDR3 length: 17
J gene: TRBJ2-1
V gene: TRBV28
D gene: TRBD2
clone size: -
CDR3 protein: CASSFPTSGGTYNEQFF
CDR3 DNA: TGTGCCAGCAGTTTTCCGACTAGCGGGGGGACTTACAATGAGCAGTTCTTC

CDR3 length: 14
J gene: TRBJ2-5
V gene: TRBV4-3
D gene: -
clone size: few
CDR3 protein: CASSPTPKEGTQYF
CDR3 DNA: TGCGCCAGCAGCCCAACGCCCAAGGAGGGGACCCAGTACTTC

CDR3 length: 15
J gene: TRBJ2-5
V gene: TRBV4-2
D gene: TRBD2
clone size: -
CDR3 protein: CASSQDRLAPETQYF
CDR3 DNA: TGTGCCAGCAGCCAAGATAGACTAGCGCCAGAGACCCAGTACTTC

CDR3 length: 16
J gene: TRBJ2-1
V gene: TRBV5-6
D gene: TRBD1
clone size: few
CDR3 protein: CASSLAHGQGENEQFF
CDR3 DNA: TGTGCCAGCAGCTTGGCCCACGGACAGGGAGAGAATGAGCAGTTCTTC

CDR3 length: 12
J gene: TRBJ2-1
V gene: TRBV12-3/TRBV12-4
D gene: -
clone size: many
CDR3 protein: CACRGDYNEQFF
CDR3 DNA: TGTGCCTGTCGCGGGGATTACAATGAGCAGTTCTTC

CDR3 length: 16
J gene: TRBJ1-6
V gene: TRBV4-2
D gene: -
clone size: -
CDR3 protein: CASSSRRTADNSPLHF
CDR3 DNA: TGTGCCAGCAGCTCCCGTCGGACAGCCGATAATTCACCCCTCCACTTT

CDR3 length: 15
J gene: TRBJ2-3
V gene: TRBV7-9
D gene: TRBD1
clone size: -
CDR3 protein: CASKPGQGFTDTQYF
CDR3 DNA: TGTGCCAGCAAGCCGGGACAGGGATTCACAGATACGCAGTATTTT

CDR3 length: 13
J gene: TRBJ1-6
V gene: TRBV10-3
D gene: -
clone size: -
CDR3 protein: CASTGGPNSPLHF
CDR3 DNA: TGTGCCAGTACGGGGGGTCCCAATTCACCCCTCCACTTT

CDR3 length: 14
J gene: TRBJ2-1
V gene: TRBV25-1
D gene: -
clone size: few
CDR3 protein: CASSEPGSINEQFF
CDR3 DNA: TGTGCCAGCAGTGAACCGGGCAGTATAAATGAGCAGTTCTTC